A single sample gave rise to the 2 T cell receptor beta chains below, sequenced in a study of CD8+CD57+ T cells in acquired aplastic anemia. TCR beta VDJ and CDR3 were profiled, and genomic DNA was the template. One entry per CDR3 protein, called by TCRdb with MiXCR from the reads. In the table there are 250,000 to 300,000 distinct CDR3 sequences, 55% to 60% of which are singletons. The sample was sorted CD4+, CD8+, or CD8+CD57+ T cells (not recorded which) from PBMCs. All receptors come from a human donor with severe aplastic anemia or a healthy control (not recorded which).

The gene calls are TRBV6-5 and TRBJ1-1; no reliable D call. V shed 4 bases and J shed 1 base, with 16 bases lying between them. CDR1 is MNHEY, CDR2 SVGAGI, per germline. The length of the CDR3 is 16 residues. The CDR3 reads CASSLFVEGPNTEAFF. The CDR3, as DNA: TGTGCCAGCAGTTTGTTTGTTGAGGGCCCGAACACTGAAGCTTTCTTT.

This chain links TRBV5-1 with TRBJ2-7, with TRBD1 matching 7 bases. The length of the CDR3 is 14 residues. V was clipped by 3 bases and J by 3 bases; unmatched bases: 6. Germline V gives CDR1 SGHRS, CDR2 YFSETQ. The CDR3 region has the DNA TGCGCCAGCAGCTCCACTACAGGGGACTACGAGCAGTACTTC. This translates into CASSSTTGDYEQYF.